A single sample gave rise to the 25 T cell receptor beta chains below, sequenced in a study of Graves' ophthalmopathy and Graves' hyperthyroidism. The authors amplified TCR beta CDR3 regions from RNA transcripts. The first-round RT-PCR employed HTBI primers together with the Qiagen OneStep RT-PCR kit. A multiplex PCR was then performed as the second round. TCRdb redid the calling of the multiplex PCR reads with MiXCR, one entry per CDR3 protein. This sample carries about 600,000 distinct CDR3 sequences, roughly 40% of them seen once, and the ten largest clones take roughly 4%. Sample: peripheral blood or thyroid tissue (not recorded which). These receptors all come from an adult man with Graves' hyperthyroidism.

V is TRBV20-1 and J is TRBJ2-5; D possibly corresponds to TRBD2 (5 bases). V was clipped by 3 bases and J by 9 bases, with 20 bases between them. The CDR3 covers 14 residues. Per the germline V gene, CDR1 is DFQATT and CDR2 is SNEGSKA (reference sequence). The CDR3 nucleotides are TGCAGTGCTAGTTCGGTGGGGAGCAATCAGCCCCAGTACTTC. This gives the protein CSASSVGSNQPQYF.

The chain uses TRBV5-1 and TRBJ1-1; 9 nucleotides agree with TRBD1. The germline V gene has CDR1 SGHRS and CDR2 YFSETQ. V gave up 4 bases and J gave up 4 bases; unmatched junction bases: 5. The CDR3 totals 14 residues. This CDR3 is CASSQPGQGTEAFF. The CDR3 DNA sequence: TGCGCCAGCAGCCAGCCGGGACAGGGCACTGAAGCTTTCTTT.

This clonotype was recorded once. This chain links TRBV7-3 with TRBJ2-5; 11 bases agree with TRBD2. Germline V gene data show CDR1 as SGHTA and CDR2 as FQGTGA. The V segment lost 4 bases and the J segment 1 base; nucleotides outside the gene matches: 2. This CDR3 is 15 amino acids long. The CDR3 DNA reads TGTGCCAGCAGCTCGACTAGCGGGGTCCAAGAGACCCAGTACTTC. Residues: CASSSTSGVQETQYF.

This clonotype was counted at least ten times. The CDR3 protein is CASSSGGRTVEQYF. The CDR3 nucleotides are TGTGCCAGCAGCTCCGGGGGTCGGACGGTCGAGCAGTACTTC. The chain uses TRBV7-3 and TRBJ2-7, with D possibly TRBD2 on 6 matching bases. Trimming cost V 4 bases and J 6 bases, with 16 bases left between them. This CDR3 spans 14 amino acids. CDR1 is SGHTA, CDR2 FQGTGA, per germline.

The chain uses TRBV3-1 and TRBJ1-5; tentative D call: TRBD1 (6 bases). The CDR3 length is 14 residues. The ends were cut back, 4 bases at V and 6 bases at J, with 13 bases in the middle. Germline CDR1 reads LGHDT; CDR2 reads YNNKEL (reference sequence). The CDR3 region has the DNA TGTGCCAGCAGCCGGAACAGGGTTGCTCAGCCCCAGCATTTT. This encodes CASSRNRVAQPQHF. Looking up the rest from reference TRBV3-1 and TRBJ1-5 gives the full variable domain: DTAVSQTPKYLVTQMGNDKSIKCEQNLGHDTMYWYKQDSKKFLKIMFSYNNKELIINETVPNRFSPKSPDKAHLNLHINSLELGDSAVYFCASSRNRVAQPQHFGDGTRLSIL.

This clonotype was counted many times. Given a much more abundant clone one base away, this may be a read error. The V gene is TRBV29-1, the J gene TRBJ2-2; the D gene is possibly TRBD2 (5 bases). Germline V CDR1 and CDR2: SQVTM, ANQGSEA. This CDR3 has 12 residues. CDR3 amino acids: CSVERGSGKLFF. DNA for the CDR3: TGCAGCGTTGAACGGGGTTCCGGGAAGCTGTTTTTT.

This chain links TRBV25-1 with TRBJ1-6; D is uncertain. Between the trimmed V and J ends, which lost 2 bases and 8 bases, there was a span of 13 bases. Germline V gene data show CDR1 as MGHDK and CDR2 as SYGVNS. The CDR3 contains 15 residues. Here the CDR3 reads CASSEEDVYDSPLHF. CDR3 in DNA: TGTGCCAGCAGTGAAGAAGATGTTTACGATTCACCCCTCCACTTT.

V and J are TRBV29-1 and TRBJ2-5, with 11 bases fitting TRBD2. The better agreement between TRBJ2-1 and the DNA end casts doubt on the J call. The CDR3 consists of 15 residues. Germline-derived CDR1 and CDR2 are SQVTM and ANQGSEA. CDR3 protein: CSVEPGLADYNEQFF. The CDR3 DNA sequence: TGCAGCGTTGAGCCGGGACTAGCGGACTACAATGAGCAGTTCTTC.

Remarks on this clonotype: This may be a read error, as it is one base from a much larger clone. The CDR3 DNA follows: TGCGTCAGCAAAGCTTCACCTTCCGAGTACGAGCAGTACTTC. Its protein product is CVSKASPSEYEQYF. This chain links TRBV5-5 with TRBJ2-7, with unresolved D. This CDR3 contains 14 residues. Germline V gene data show CDR1 as SGHKS and CDR2 as YYEKEE (reference sequence).

This clonotype has ten or more counts. This chain uses TRBV24-1 with TRBJ1-1; 7 nucleotides match TRBD1. With V trimmed by 9 bases and J by 4 bases, 13 bases remained unmatched. The CDR3 has 15 amino acids. Germline CDR1 and CDR2: KGHDR and SFDVKD. CDR3 coding DNA: TGTGCCACCCAGGGGGATCGAGAGGGTGGCACTGAAGCTTTCTTT. It specifies CATQGDREGGTEAFF.

This chain links TRBV15 with TRBJ2-7; 11 bases map to TRBD1. Germline V lookup: CDR1 LNHNV, CDR2 YYDKDF (reference sequence). This CDR3 is 14 amino acids long. Trimming removed 4 bases from V and 5 bases from J; junction bases left unmatched: 4. CDR3 loop: CATSTGTGGDEQYF. The DNA of the CDR3 is TGTGCCACCAGCACCGGGACAGGGGGGGACGAGCAGTACTTC.

The chain is built from TRBV2 and TRBJ1-5, with D maybe TRBD1 (6 bases). The CDR3 runs to 13 residues. Germline CDR1 is SNHLY and CDR2 is FYNNEI. Trimming stripped 9 bases from V and 5 bases from J, with 14 bases between. CDR3 coding DNA: TGTGCCAGTCTAAAGGGGGGAGATCAGCCCCAGCATTTT. Translated, it gives CASLKGGDQPQHF.

Many counts were recorded for this clonotype. This chain uses TRBV19 with TRBJ1-1; 11 bases are a match to TRBD1. The CDR3 contains 15 residues. Germline V gene lookup returns CDR1 LNHDA and CDR2 SQIVND (reference sequence). V lost 4 bases, J lost 11 bases, and 12 bases stayed unmatched. The DNA for the CDR3 is TGTGCCAGTAGTAGCTACCCGCCGGGACAGGGGGTGGCTTTCTTT. Amino acid sequence: CASSSYPPGQGVAFF. The variable domain in full, completed from reference TRBV19 and TRBJ1-1, reads DGGITQSPKYLFRKEGQNVTLSCEQNLNHDAMYWYRQDPGQGLRLIYYSQIVNDFQKGDIAEGYSVSREKKESFPLTVTSAQKNPTAFYLCASSSYPPGQGVAFFGQGTRLTVV.

This clonotype was found many times. The chain has TRBV2 and TRBJ2-5; TRBD1 is a possible D gene (6 bases). The germline V gene encodes CDR1 SNHLY and CDR2 FYNNEI. The CDR3 totals 14 residues. V was clipped by 5 bases and J by 5 bases, with 15 bases between them. CDR3 region: CASSLTGRVETQYF. The CDR3 nucleotides read TGTGCCAGCAGTTTAACAGGGCGGGTGGAGACCCAGTACTTC.

There are many counts of this clonotype. The rearrangement uses TRBV29-1 and TRBJ1-4; 7 bases are shared with TRBD1. There are 13 residues in the CDR3. V lost 5 bases and J lost 5; bases outside the gene matches: 5. Germline lookup yields CDR1 SQVTM and CDR2 ANQGSEA. This CDR3 reads CSVRGTENEKLFF. The CDR3 coding sequence is TGCAGCGTTAGGGGGACAGAGAATGAAAAACTGTTTTTT.

The table lists this clonotype with a few counts. The V and J genes are TRBV7-9 and TRBJ2-7; D remains unclear. CDR1 is SEHNR, CDR2 FQNEAQ, per germline (reference sequence). The germline V and J ends were trimmed by 7 bases and 2 bases, with 9 bases remaining between them. This CDR3 is 12 amino acids long. The CDR3 reads CASIGLAYEQYF. The CDR3, as DNA: TGTGCCAGCATTGGGCTGGCCTACGAGCAGTACTTC. Full variable domain (remainder filled in from reference TRBV7-9 and TRBJ2-7): DTGVSQNPRHKITKRGQNVTFRCDPISEHNRLYWYRQTLGQGPEFLTYFQNEAQLEKSRLLSDRFSAERPKGSFSTLEIQRTEQGDSAMYLCASIGLAYEQYFGPGTRLTVT.

This clonotype was detected many times. V usage is TRBV29-1 and J usage is TRBJ2-5, with TRBD1 identical over 7 bases. The V gene end was trimmed by 0 bases and the J gene end by 5 bases; junction bases not matched to a gene: 9. The CDR3 is 15 amino acids. Germline values: CDR1 SQVTM, CDR2 ANQGSEA. CDR3 residues: CSVEDPAGGSETQYF. CDR3 DNA: TGCAGCGTTGAAGATCCAGCAGGGGGTAGTGAGACCCAGTACTTC.

This clonotype was counted many times. The genes are TRBV12-3 or TRBV12-4 and TRBJ2-7, with 8 nucleotides matching TRBD2. CDR3 length: 13 residues. J was trimmed by 6 bases and V by 4 bases; bases with no gene match: 5. The CDR3 reads CASSSGGAGEQYF. In DNA form, the CDR3 reads TGTGCCAGCAGTTCCGGGGGGGCCGGCGAGCAGTACTTC.

Many counts were recorded for this clonotype. This chain uses TRBV20-1 with TRBJ2-7, with 7 bases lining up with TRBD1. The length of the CDR3 is 12 residues. With 5 bases clipped from V and 4 bases from J, the junction kept 5 bases outside the gene matches. Germline CDR1 reads DFQATT; CDR2 reads SNEGSKA (reference sequence). The chain's CDR3 is CSAVDRAYEQYF. Here the CDR3 DNA reads TGCAGTGCTGTTGACAGGGCTTACGAGCAGTACTTC.

This clonotype was seen ten or more times. This sequence joins TRBV7-9 and TRBJ1-1; TRBD1 is a possible D gene (5 bases). Trimming cost V 5 bases and J 4 bases, with 17 bases left between them. There are 15 residues in the CDR3. Germline V gene lookup returns CDR1 SEHNR and CDR2 FQNEAQ (reference sequence). The CDR3 reads CASSRGGVGATEAFF. The CDR3 DNA sequence: TGTGCCAGCAGCCGGGGCGGGGTCGGGGCCACTGAAGCTTTCTTT.

This clonotype was counted at least ten times. The V and J genes are TRBV25-1 and TRBJ1-5; possibly TRBD1 for D (5 bases). CDR3 length: 13 amino acids. From germline, CDR1 is MGHDK and CDR2 SYGVNS. Trimming took off 6 bases at V and 1 base at J, with 7 bases between the two ends. This CDR3 reads CASSRGSNQPQHF. As DNA, the CDR3 is TGTGCCAGCAGCCGGGGGAGCAATCAGCCCCAGCATTTT. Together with reference TRBV25-1 and TRBJ1-5, the CDR3 gives the full variable domain: EADIYQTPRYLVIGTGKKITLECSQTMGHDKMYWYQQDPGMELHLIHYSYGVNSTEKGDLSSESTVSRIRTEHFPLTLESARPSHTSQYLCASSRGSNQPQHFGDGTRLSIL.

Only a few counts were recorded for this clonotype. The chain employs TRBV5-1 and TRBJ2-7; 11 bases map to TRBD2. The CDR3 length is 14 residues. Trimming at V came to 5 bases and at J to 7 bases, leaving 8 bases not matched to a gene. Germline-derived CDR1 and CDR2 are SGHRS and YFSETQ. The CDR3, as DNA: TGCGCCAGCAGAAGAGGGACTAGCGGCCTGGAGCAGTACTTC. This sequence encodes CASRRGTSGLEQYF.

The J gene is TRBJ2-7, the V gene TRBV2; D unclear. The CDR3 length is 13 residues. Germline V gives CDR1 SNHLY, CDR2 FYNNEI. The CDR3 coding sequence is TGTGCTAGAAGTGAGCTCGCCGAATACGAGCAGTACTTC. As protein: CARSELAEYEQYF.

J is TRBJ1-3 and V is TRBV6-5, with D possibly matching TRBD1 (6 bases). The CDR3 spans 15 residues. The V gene's germline CDR1 is MNHEY and CDR2 SVGAGI. V lost 6 bases, J lost 9 bases, and 21 bases lay in between. Here the CDR3 DNA reads TGTGCCAGCAGAGACCTCGGGGGGGGCAGAGGCACCATATATTTT. Translating it yields CASRDLGGGRGTIYF.

The table lists this clonotype with many counts. V usage is TRBV19 and J usage is TRBJ2-7, with D possibly matching TRBD1 (6 bases). V was trimmed by 6 bases and J by 0 bases, leaving 12 bases between them. The length of the CDR3 is 14 residues. Germline CDR1 is LNHDA and CDR2 is SQIVND (reference sequence). The CDR3 reads CASSPTGSSYEQYF. The DNA of the CDR3 is TGTGCCAGTAGCCCCACAGGGAGCTCCTACGAGCAGTACTTC.